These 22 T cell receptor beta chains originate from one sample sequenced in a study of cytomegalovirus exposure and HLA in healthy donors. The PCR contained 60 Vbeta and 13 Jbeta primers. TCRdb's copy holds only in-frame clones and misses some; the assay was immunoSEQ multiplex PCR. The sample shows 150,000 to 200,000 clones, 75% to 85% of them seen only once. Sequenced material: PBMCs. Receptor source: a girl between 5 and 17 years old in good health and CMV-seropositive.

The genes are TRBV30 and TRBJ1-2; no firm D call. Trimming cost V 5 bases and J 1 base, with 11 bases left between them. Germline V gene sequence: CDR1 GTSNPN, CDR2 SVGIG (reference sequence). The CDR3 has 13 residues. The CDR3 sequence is CAWDRDVNYGYTF. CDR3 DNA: TGTGCCTGGGACCGGGATGTTAACTATGGCTACACCTTC.

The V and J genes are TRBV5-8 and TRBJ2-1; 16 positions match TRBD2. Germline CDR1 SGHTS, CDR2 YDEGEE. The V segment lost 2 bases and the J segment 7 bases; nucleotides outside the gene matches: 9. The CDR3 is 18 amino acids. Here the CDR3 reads CASSFLIGTSGGGNEQFF. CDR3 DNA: TGTGCCAGCAGCTTCCTAATTGGGACTAGCGGGGGGGGTAATGAGCAGTTCTTC.

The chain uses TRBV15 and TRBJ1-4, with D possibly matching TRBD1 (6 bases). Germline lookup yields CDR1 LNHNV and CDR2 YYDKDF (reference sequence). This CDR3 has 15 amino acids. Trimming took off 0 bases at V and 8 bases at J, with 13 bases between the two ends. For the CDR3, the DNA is TGTGCCACCAGCAGAGATGGCCAGGGGTACGAAAAACTGTTTTTT. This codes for CATSRDGQGYEKLFF.

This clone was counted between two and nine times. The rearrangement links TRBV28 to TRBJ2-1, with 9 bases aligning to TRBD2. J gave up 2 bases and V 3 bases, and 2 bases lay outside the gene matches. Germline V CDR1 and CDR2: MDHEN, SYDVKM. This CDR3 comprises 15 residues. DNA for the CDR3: TGTGCCAGCAGTTTCGTAGCGGGGGCCTACAATGAGCAGTTCTTC. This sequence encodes CASSFVAGAYNEQFF. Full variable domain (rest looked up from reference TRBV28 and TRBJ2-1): DVKVTQSSRYLVKRTGEKVFLECVQDMDHENMFWYRQDPGLGLRLIYFSYDVKMKEKGDIPEGYSVSREKKERFSLILESASTNQTSMYLCASSFVAGAYNEQFFGPGTRLTVL.

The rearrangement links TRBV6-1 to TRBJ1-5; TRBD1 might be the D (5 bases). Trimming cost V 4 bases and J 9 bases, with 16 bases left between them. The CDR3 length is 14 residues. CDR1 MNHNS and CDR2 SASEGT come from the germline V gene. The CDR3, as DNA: TGTGCCAGCAGTGTAGGGGTGACCCCCGGGCCCCAGCATTTT. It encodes CASSVGVTPGPQHF.

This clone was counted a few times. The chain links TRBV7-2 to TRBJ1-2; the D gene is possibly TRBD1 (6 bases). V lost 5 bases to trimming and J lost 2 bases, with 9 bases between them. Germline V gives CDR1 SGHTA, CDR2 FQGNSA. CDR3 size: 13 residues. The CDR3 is CASSHGQNYGYTF. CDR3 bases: TGTGCCAGCAGCCACGGACAGAACTATGGCTACACCTTC.

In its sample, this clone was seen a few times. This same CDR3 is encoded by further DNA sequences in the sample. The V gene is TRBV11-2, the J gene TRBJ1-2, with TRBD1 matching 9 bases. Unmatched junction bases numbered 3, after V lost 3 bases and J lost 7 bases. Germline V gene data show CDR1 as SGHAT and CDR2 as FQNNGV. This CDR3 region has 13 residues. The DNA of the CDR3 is TGTGCCAGCAGCTTGGACAGGGGTAGTGGCTACACCTTC. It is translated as CASSLDRGSGYTF. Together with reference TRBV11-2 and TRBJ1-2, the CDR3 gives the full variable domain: EAGVAQSPRYKIIEKRQSVAFWCNPISGHATLYWYQQILGQGPKLLIQFQNNGVVDDSQLPKDRFSAERLKGVDSTLKIQPAKLEDSAVYLCASSLDRGSGYTFGSGTRLTVV.

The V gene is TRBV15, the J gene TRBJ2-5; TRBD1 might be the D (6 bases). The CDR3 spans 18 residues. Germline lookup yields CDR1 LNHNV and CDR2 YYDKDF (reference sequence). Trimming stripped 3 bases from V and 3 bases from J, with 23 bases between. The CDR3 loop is CATSSHPVGPGAEETQYF. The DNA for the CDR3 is TGTGCCACCAGCAGCCACCCAGTGGGGCCAGGGGCGGAAGAGACCCAGTACTTC.

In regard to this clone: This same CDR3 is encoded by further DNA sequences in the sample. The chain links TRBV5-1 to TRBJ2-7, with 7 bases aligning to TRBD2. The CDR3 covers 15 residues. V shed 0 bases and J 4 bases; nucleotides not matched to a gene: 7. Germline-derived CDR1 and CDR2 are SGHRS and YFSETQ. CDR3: CASSLAPAGIYEQYF. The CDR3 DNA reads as TGCGCCAGCAGCTTGGCTCCAGCGGGGATTTACGAGCAGTACTTC.

CDR3 region: CASSQVPPDTQYF. CDR3 in DNA: TGCGCCAGCAGCCAAGTCCCTCCAGATACGCAGTATTTT. The chain has TRBV4-3 and TRBJ2-3; D ambiguous. The length of the CDR3 is 13 residues. Trimming left V 1 base short and J 4 bases short, with 6 bases between. Germline CDR1 is LGHNA and CDR2 is YSLEER.

The CDR3 spells CASSVPGTGIIRWTEAFF. CDR3 nucleotides: TGTGCCAGCAGCGTCCCCGGGACAGGGATAATAAGGTGGACTGAAGCTTTCTTT. The chain joins TRBV5-6 to TRBJ1-1, with 9 bases aligning to TRBD1. The J segment lost 5 bases and the V segment lost 4 bases, leaving 18 bases of the junction unmatched. CDR1 is SGHDT, CDR2 YYEEEE, per germline. The CDR3 sequence is 18 residues long.

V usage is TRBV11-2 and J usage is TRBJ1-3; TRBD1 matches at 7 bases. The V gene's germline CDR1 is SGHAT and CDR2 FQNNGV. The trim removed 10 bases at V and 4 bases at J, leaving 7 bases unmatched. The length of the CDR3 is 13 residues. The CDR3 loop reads CAIHRGSGNTIYF. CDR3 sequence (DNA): TGTGCCATCCACAGGGGTTCCGGAAACACCATATATTTT.

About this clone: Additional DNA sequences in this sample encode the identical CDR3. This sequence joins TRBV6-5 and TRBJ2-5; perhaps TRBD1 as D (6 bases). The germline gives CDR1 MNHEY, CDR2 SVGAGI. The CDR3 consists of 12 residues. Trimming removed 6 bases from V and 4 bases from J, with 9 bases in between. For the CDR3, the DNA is TGTGCCAGCAGCCAGGGGTTAGAGACCCAGTACTTC. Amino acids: CASSQGLETQYF.

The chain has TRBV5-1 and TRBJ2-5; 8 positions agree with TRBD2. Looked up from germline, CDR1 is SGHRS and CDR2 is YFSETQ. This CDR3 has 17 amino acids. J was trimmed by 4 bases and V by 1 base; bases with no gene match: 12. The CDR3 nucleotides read TGCGCCAGCAGCTTGCCGGGGGGGGTCGCGGGGCGAGAGACCCAGTACTTC. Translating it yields CASSLPGGVAGRETQYF.

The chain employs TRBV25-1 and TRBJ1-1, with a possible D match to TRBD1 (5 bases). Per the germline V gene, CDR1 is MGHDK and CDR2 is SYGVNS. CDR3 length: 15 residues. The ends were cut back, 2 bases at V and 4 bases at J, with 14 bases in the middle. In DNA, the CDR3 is TGTGCCAGCAGTGAAAGTGTCGGGGGGATCACTGAAGCTTTCTTT. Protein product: CASSESVGGITEAFF. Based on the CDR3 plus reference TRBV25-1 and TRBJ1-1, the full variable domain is EADIYQTPRYLVIGTGKKITLECSQTMGHDKMYWYQQDPGMELHLIHYSYGVNSTEKGDLSSESTVSRIRTEHFPLTLESARPSHTSQYLCASSESVGGITEAFFGQGTRLTVV.

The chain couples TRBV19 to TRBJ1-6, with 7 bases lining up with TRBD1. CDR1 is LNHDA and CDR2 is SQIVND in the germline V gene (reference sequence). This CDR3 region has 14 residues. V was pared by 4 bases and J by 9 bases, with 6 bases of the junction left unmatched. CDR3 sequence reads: CASSRDREVSPLHF. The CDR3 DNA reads TGTGCCAGTAGTAGAGACAGGGAGGTTTCACCCCTCCACTTT.

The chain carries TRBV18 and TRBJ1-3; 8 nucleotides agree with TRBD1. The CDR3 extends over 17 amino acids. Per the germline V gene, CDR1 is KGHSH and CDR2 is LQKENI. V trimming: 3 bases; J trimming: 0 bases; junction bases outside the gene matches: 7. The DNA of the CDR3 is TGTGCCAGCTCACCGAGACAGGGGTTTTCCTCTGGAAACACCATATATTTT. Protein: CASSPRQGFSSGNTIYF. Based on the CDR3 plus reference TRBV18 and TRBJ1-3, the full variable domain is NAGVMQNPRHLVRRRGQEARLRCSPMKGHSHVYWYRQLPEEGLKFMVYLQKENIIDESGMPKERFSAEFPKEGPSILRIQQVVRGDSAAYFCASSPRQGFSSGNTIYFGEGSWLTVV.

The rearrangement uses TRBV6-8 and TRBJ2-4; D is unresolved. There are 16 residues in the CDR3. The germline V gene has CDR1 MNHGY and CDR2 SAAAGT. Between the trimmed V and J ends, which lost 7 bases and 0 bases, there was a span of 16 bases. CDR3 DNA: TGTGCCAGCAACAGTTTTATTCCCCTAGCCAAAAACATTCAGTACTTC. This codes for CASNSFIPLAKNIQYF.

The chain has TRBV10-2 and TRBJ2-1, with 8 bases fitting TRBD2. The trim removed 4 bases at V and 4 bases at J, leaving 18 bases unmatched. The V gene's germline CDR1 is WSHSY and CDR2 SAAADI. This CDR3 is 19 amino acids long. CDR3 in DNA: TGCGCCAGCAGTGTTCCCCCTAGGCTGGGTAGCGGGGTTTACAATGAGCAGTTCTTC. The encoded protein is CASSVPPRLGSGVYNEQFF.

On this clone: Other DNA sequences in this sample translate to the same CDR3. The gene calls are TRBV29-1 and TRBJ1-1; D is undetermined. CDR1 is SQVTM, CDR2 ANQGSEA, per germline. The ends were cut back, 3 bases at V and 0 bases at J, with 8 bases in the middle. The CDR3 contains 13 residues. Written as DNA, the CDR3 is TGCAGCGTTGAGGGCAGGTTGAACACTGAAGCTTTCTTT. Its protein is CSVEGRLNTEAFF.

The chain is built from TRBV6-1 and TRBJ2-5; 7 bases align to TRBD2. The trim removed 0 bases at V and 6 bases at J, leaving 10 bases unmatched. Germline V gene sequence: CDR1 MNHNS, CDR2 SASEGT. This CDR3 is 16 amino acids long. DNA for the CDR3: TGTGCCAGCAGTGAAGCTAGGGACTACCTCCAGCAGACCCAGTACTTC. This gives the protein CASSEARDYLQQTQYF.

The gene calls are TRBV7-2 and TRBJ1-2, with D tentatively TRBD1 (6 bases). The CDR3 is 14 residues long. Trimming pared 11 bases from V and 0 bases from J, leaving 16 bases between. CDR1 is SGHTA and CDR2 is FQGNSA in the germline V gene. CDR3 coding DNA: TGTGCCGGCCAGGGGACCAGGTCTAACTATGGCTACACCTTC. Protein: CAGQGTRSNYGYTF.